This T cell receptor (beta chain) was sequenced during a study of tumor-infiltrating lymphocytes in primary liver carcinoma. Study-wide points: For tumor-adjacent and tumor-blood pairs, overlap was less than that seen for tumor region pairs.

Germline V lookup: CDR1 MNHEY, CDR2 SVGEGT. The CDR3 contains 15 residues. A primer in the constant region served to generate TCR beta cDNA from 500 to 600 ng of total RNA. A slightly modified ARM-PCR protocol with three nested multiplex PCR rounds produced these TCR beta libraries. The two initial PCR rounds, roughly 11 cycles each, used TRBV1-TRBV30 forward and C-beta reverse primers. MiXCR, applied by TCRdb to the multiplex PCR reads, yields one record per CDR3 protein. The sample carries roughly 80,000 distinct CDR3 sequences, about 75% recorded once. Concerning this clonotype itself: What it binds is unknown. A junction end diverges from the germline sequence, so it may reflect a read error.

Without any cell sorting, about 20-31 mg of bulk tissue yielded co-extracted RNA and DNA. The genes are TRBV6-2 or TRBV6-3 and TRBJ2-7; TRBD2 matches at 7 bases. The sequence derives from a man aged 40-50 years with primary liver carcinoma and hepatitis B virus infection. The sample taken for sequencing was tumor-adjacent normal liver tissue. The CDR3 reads CASSYGGLPLGELYF. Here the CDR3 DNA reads TGTGCCAGCAGTTATGGGGGACTACCTCTCGGGGAGCTGTACTTC.